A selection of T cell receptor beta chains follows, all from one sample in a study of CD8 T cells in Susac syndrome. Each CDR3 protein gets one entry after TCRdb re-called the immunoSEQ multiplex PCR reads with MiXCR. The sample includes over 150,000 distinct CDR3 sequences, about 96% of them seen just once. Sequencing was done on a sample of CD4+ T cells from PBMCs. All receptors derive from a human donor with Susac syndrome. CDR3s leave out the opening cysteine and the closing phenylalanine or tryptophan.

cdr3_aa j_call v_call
ASSLTGLGTAGANVLT TRBJ2-6 TRBV19
ASSSAGTTKY TRBJ2-5 TRBV28
ASSLGTSTDTQY TRBJ2-3 TRBV28
AITDPGRETQY TRBJ2-5 TRBV10-3
SDRRREEQF TRBJ2-1 TRBV29-1
ASSLQGAIYEQY TRBJ2-7 TRBV5-1
SVGGETQY TRBJ2-5 TRBV29-1
ASSYSTGELF TRBJ2-2 TRBV6-6
ASSLVARGYNEQF TRBJ2-1 TRBV7-2
ASSQDRGGNIQY TRBJ2-4 TRBV7-2
SVAGAGANYGYT TRBJ1-2 TRBV29-1
ASSLQWGEAEAF TRBJ1-1 TRBV7-2
SVKNRADNEQF TRBJ2-1 TRBV29-1
ASSFGQPTQETQY TRBJ2-5 TRBV7-9
ASSPSSYGYT TRBJ1-2 TRBV28
ASGLGSPTDTQY TRBJ2-3 TRBV12-5
ASTTRTYNEQF TRBJ2-1 TRBV12-3/TRBV12-4
ASSLAWTVLNTEAF TRBJ1-1 TRBV7-2